The 4 T cell receptor beta chains below all came from one sample that was sequenced in a study of vaccination effects on CD4 cells after COVID-19 (dated by TCRdb to between 2022 and 2023). Which antigens these TCRs recognize remains unknown. Libraries were built with the immunoSEQ multiplex PCR assay. TCRdb mirrors the immuneACCESS table, restricted to in-frame sequences. Some clones are absent from its copies; in checked studies, under half trace to an unresolved V gene, and the reason for the others is unknown. The sample has approximately 70,000 clones on record, 70% to 90% of them singletons. 1.2% of the sample is taken by the ten largest. To identify antigen-specific CD4+ T cell clonotypes by their expansion, the ViraFEST assay first stimulated PBMC with viral peptide pools and then applied TCR sequencing. After around 11 days of culture, CD4+ T cells were isolated with the EasySep CD4+ T cell isolation kit. Each participant received two doses of an mRNA SARS-CoV-2 vaccine, either BNT162b2 or mRNA-1273.

The sample in question was CD4+ T cells from PBMCs cultured with HCoV-229E spike peptides, obtained after COVID-19 vaccination. What this sample's cell subset or site label stands for: HCoV-229E spike overlapping peptide pool stimulation. The receptors shown here come from a human donor who received a COVID-19 vaccine.

The rearrangement uses TRBV5-1 and TRBJ1-1; possibly TRBD1 for D (5 bases). The CDR3 runs to 14 residues. Germline V gives CDR1 SGHRS, CDR2 YFSETQ. Trimming took off 4 bases at V and 1 base at J, with 11 bases between the two ends. In nucleotides, the CDR3 is TGCGCCAGCAGCCAAGGGACGGGGAACACTGAAGCTTTCTTT. Translating it yields CASSQGTGNTEAFF.

The chain links TRBV24-1 to TRBJ1-2, with D unresolved. Trimming took 4 bases from V and 8 from J, leaving 19 bases between them. The CDR3 extends over 15 amino acids. Germline CDR1 KGHDR, CDR2 SFDVKD. In DNA form, the CDR3 reads TGTGCCACCAGTGACCCGACCGCCGGATCCGTAGGCTACACCTTC. It is translated as CATSDPTAGSVGYTF.

The genes are TRBV9 and TRBJ1-1; D is undetermined. Per germline, CDR1 SGDLS and CDR2 YYNGEE. The CDR3 is made up of 15 amino acids. V lost 4 bases and J lost 5, with 18 bases in between. For the CDR3, the DNA is TGTGCCAGCAGCCCACGAGCGGCACTAGGGACTGAAGCTTTCTTT. It codes for CASSPRAALGTEAFF.

This clone was counted only a few times. The chain joins TRBV7-2 to TRBJ2-3; 12 bases are shared with TRBD2. Losses at the gene ends were 1 base for V and 5 bases for J; bases not matched to a gene: 7. The CDR3 is 17 amino acids. Germline loops: CDR1 SGHTA, CDR2 FQGNSA. The CDR3 nucleotides read TGTGCCAGCAGCTTAGGGGCTAGCGGGGGGGCCCAAGATACGCAGTATTTT. Protein sequence: CASSLGASGGAQDTQYF. The full variable domain, with the rest looked up from reference TRBV7-2 and TRBJ2-3, is GAGVSQSPSNKVTEKGKDVELRCDPISGHTALYWYRQSLGQGLEFLIYFQGNSAPDKSGLPSDRFSAERTGGSVSTLTIQRTQQEDSAVYLCASSLGASGGAQDTQYFGPGTRLTVL.